What follows are 20 T cell receptor beta chains derived from one specimen sequenced in a study of Graves' ophthalmopathy and Graves' hyperthyroidism. Amplification from RNA transcripts yielded the TCR beta CDR3 regions. RT-PCR with HTBI primers came first, then second-round multiplex PCR. One entry per CDR3 protein, called by TCRdb with MiXCR from the multiplex PCR reads. Altogether about 220,000 distinct CDR3 sequences are present, about 22% being singletons, with the ten largest covering approximately 39%. The sample taken for sequencing was peripheral blood. These receptors originate from a woman aged 45-65 years with Graves' ophthalmopathy.

This clonotype was counted at least ten times. This sequence joins TRBV6-4 and TRBJ2-2; D is undetermined. The V end lost 2 bases, the J end lost 6 bases, and 7 bases lay between the germline ends. In germline, CDR1 is MRHNA, CDR2 SNTAGT. The CDR3 sequence is 13 residues long. CDR3 sequence: CASSDQPAGELFF. DNA of the CDR3: TGTGCCAGCAGTGACCAACCTGCCGGGGAGCTGTTTTTT.

V usage is TRBV24-1 and J usage is TRBJ2-2; no clear D. Germline V CDR1 and CDR2: KGHDR, SFDVKD. V dropped 2 bases and J dropped 1 base, with 7 bases sitting between them. The CDR3 length is 15 residues. CDR3 protein: CATSDYARNTGELFF. CDR3 DNA sequence: TGTGCCACCAGTGATTATGCCAGGAACACCGGGGAGCTGTTTTTT.

This clonotype was observed at least ten times. J is TRBJ2-7 and V is TRBV19; no firm D call. The V and J ends lost 5 bases and 6 bases respectively, with 14 bases between them. The CDR3 runs 13 residues. The germline V gene has CDR1 LNHDA and CDR2 SQIVND (reference sequence). CDR3 amino acids: CASSSDQVSEQYF. In nucleotides, the CDR3 is TGTGCCAGTAGTTCCGATCAGGTTTCCGAGCAGTACTTC. The variable domain in full, with the rest retrieved from reference TRBV19 and TRBJ2-7, is DGGITQSPKYLFRKEGQNVTLSCEQNLNHDAMYWYRQDPGQGLRLIYYSQIVNDFQKGDIAEGYSVSREKKESFPLTVTSAQKNPTAFYLCASSSDQVSEQYFGPGTRLTVT.

This chain uses TRBV5-1 with TRBJ2-6; D might be TRBD2 (5 bases). The V gene lost 7 bases and the J gene lost 3 bases, with 8 bases spanning the gap. Germline V CDR1 and CDR2: SGHRS, YFSETQ. This CDR3 region has 13 residues. The CDR3 reads CASRGFGANVLTF. As DNA, the CDR3 is TGCGCCAGCCGGGGTTTTGGGGCCAACGTCCTGACTTTC.

This clonotype occurred once. The rearrangement links TRBV11-2 to TRBJ1-1; 8 bases align to TRBD1. Unmatched junction bases numbered 2, after V lost 4 bases and J lost 10 bases. Germline CDR1 is SGHAT and CDR2 is FQNNGV. The CDR3 spans 11 residues. The CDR3 sequence is CASSYGQGAFF. In DNA, the CDR3 is TGTGCCAGCAGCTACGGACAGGGAGCTTTCTTT. The whole variable domain, filled in from reference TRBV11-2 and TRBJ1-1, reads EAGVAQSPRYKIIEKRQSVAFWCNPISGHATLYWYQQILGQGPKLLIQFQNNGVVDDSQLPKDRFSAERLKGVDSTLKIQPAKLEDSAVYLCASSYGQGAFFGQGTRLTVV.

This clonotype has a count of ten or more. J is TRBJ2-5 and V is TRBV2; D is tentatively TRBD1 or TRBD2 (5 bases each). CDR1 and CDR2 (germline): SNHLY, FYNNEI. CDR3 length equals 13 residues. Trimming removed 6 bases at V and 5 bases at J, with 13 bases between. In DNA form, the CDR3 reads TGTGCCAGCAGCCCCCCGGGGCGGGAGACCCAGTACTTC. It specifies CASSPPGRETQYF.

This clonotype has at least ten counts. The rearrangement links TRBV27 to TRBJ1-1, with a tentative D call TRBD1 (5 bases). Deletions cut 5 bases from V and 5 bases from J, with 12 bases between. This CDR3 has 13 amino acids. Germline V gene sequence: CDR1 MNHEY, CDR2 SMNVEV (reference sequence). CDR3 region: CASSPGRGTEAFF. The CDR3 bases are TGTGCCAGCAGTCCCGGTCGGGGGACTGAAGCTTTCTTT.

The chain links TRBV30 to TRBJ1-1, with TRBD1 matching 7 bases. The CDR3 contains 14 residues. The V gene end was trimmed by 4 bases and the J gene end by 4 bases; junction bases not matched to a gene: 9. Looked up from germline, CDR1 is GTSNPN and CDR2 is SVGIG (reference sequence). CDR3 region: CAWKKTGYGTEAFF. The CDR3 DNA sequence: TGTGCCTGGAAGAAGACAGGGTATGGCACTGAAGCTTTCTTT.

The chain carries TRBV6-4 and TRBJ1-1; the D is unclear. Germline lookup yields CDR1 MRHNA and CDR2 SNTAGT. The CDR3 runs 13 residues. Trimming stripped 7 bases from V and 2 bases from J, with 11 bases between. The CDR3 reads CASKSDVNTEAFF. The CDR3 DNA is TGTGCCAGCAAATCAGACGTAAACACTGAAGCTTTCTTT.

The table lists this clonotype with many counts. J is TRBJ1-5 and V is TRBV7-8, with a weak D call TRBD1 (6 bases). The CDR3 loop spans 16 amino acids. V shed 0 bases and J shed 7 bases, with 16 bases lying between them. Germline loops: CDR1 SGHVS, CDR2 FQNEAQ. The CDR3 is CASSLALWQGRQPQHF. The CDR3 bases are TGTGCCAGCAGCTTAGCGTTATGGCAGGGGAGACAGCCCCAGCATTTT.

The chain is built from TRBV15 and TRBJ2-5; TRBD1 or TRBD2 may be the D gene (5 bases each). The V end lost 1 base, the J end lost 5 bases, and 14 bases lay between the germline ends. This CDR3 has 15 residues. Germline assignment: CDR1 LNHNV and CDR2 YYDKDF (reference sequence). The CDR3 nucleotides read TGTGCCACCAGCAGAGTGGTCGGGGCCGGGGAGACCCAGTACTTC. It yields the protein CATSRVVGAGETQYF.

This clonotype was recorded at least ten times. V and J are TRBV20-1 and TRBJ2-5; TRBD2 might be the D (6 bases). This CDR3 is 15 amino acids long. Between the trimmed V and J ends, which lost 5 bases and 5 bases, there was a span of 21 bases. The V gene's germline CDR1 is DFQATT and CDR2 SNEGSKA (reference sequence). In DNA, the CDR3 is TGCAGTGCTCCGCCCGGGGGAATAAACCGGGAGACCCAGTACTTC. It specifies CSAPPGGINRETQYF.

In its sample, this clonotype was seen a few times. This chain connects TRBV18 to TRBJ2-7; 10 bases fit TRBD1. The CDR3 extends over 16 amino acids. CDR1 is KGHSH and CDR2 is LQKENI in the germline V gene. Germline trimming cut 2 bases from V and 5 bases from J; bases unmatched to any gene: 9. This chain's CDR3 is CASSPKGQGREDEQYF. Here the CDR3 DNA reads TGTGCCAGCTCACCAAAGGGACAGGGGAGGGAGGACGAGCAGTACTTC.

The chain carries TRBV5-1 and TRBJ2-7; 8 nucleotides align to TRBD1. The germline V gene encodes CDR1 SGHRS and CDR2 YFSETQ. The V gene end was trimmed by 4 bases and the J gene end by 2 bases; junction bases not matched to a gene: 8. The CDR3 is 15 residues long. The CDR3 region has the DNA TGCGCCAGCAGCGCAACAGGGGGATATCCCTACGAGCAGTACTTC. Its translation: CASSATGGYPYEQYF. The full variable domain, in which reference TRBV5-1 and TRBJ2-7 provide the parts outside the CDR3, is KAGVTQTPRYLIKTRGQQVTLSCSPISGHRSVSWYQQTPGQGLQFLFEYFSETQRNKGNFPGRFSGRQFSNSRSEMNVSTLELGDSALYLCASSATGGYPYEQYFGPGTRLTVT.

At least ten counts were recorded for this clonotype. The chain joins TRBV6-1 to TRBJ2-7; 7 bases align to TRBD2. The CDR3 has 13 residues. Germline CDR1 is MNHNS and CDR2 is SASEGT. V lost 8 bases, J lost 1 base, and 5 bases stayed unmatched. This chain's CDR3 is CASHSRGSYEQYF. The CDR3 DNA is TGTGCCAGCCACTCGCGGGGGTCCTACGAGCAGTACTTC.

This clonotype was picked up many times. This chain links TRBV5-1 with TRBJ2-2, with D unresolved. This CDR3 is 14 amino acids long. Germline CDR1 reads SGHRS; CDR2 reads YFSETQ. Between the trimmed V and J ends, which lost 4 bases and 1 base, there was a span of 8 bases. DNA of the CDR3: TGCGCCAGCAGCCTGGATGAGAACACCGGGGAGCTGTTTTTT. Protein product: CASSLDENTGELFF.

There are many counts of this clonotype. The chain recombines TRBV7-9 with TRBJ2-3; D might be TRBD2 (5 bases). This CDR3 comprises 13 residues. Germline lookup yields CDR1 SEHNR and CDR2 FQNEAQ (reference sequence). V dropped 5 bases and J dropped 15 bases, with 21 bases sitting between them. The CDR3 nucleotides read TGTGCCAGCAGCCCGAGGGATTCAACTGGCTCCTATTTT. Translation gives CASSPRDSTGSYF.

This clonotype occurred many times. The rearrangement joins TRBV7-8 to TRBJ2-7; D might be TRBD2 (7 bases). This CDR3 is 15 amino acids long. Trimming left V 1 base short and J 6 bases short, with 16 bases between. CDR1 is SGHVS, CDR2 FQNEAQ, per germline. CDR3 DNA: TGTGCCAGCAGCTTAGAGCAGGGGAGGGCCCTCGAGCAGTACTTC. The encoded protein is CASSLEQGRALEQYF.

This clonotype was detected many times. V gene TRBV11-1 combines with J gene TRBJ2-7; D ambiguous. The CDR3 spans 17 residues. The germline V and J ends were trimmed by 1 base and 0 bases, with 16 bases remaining between them. In germline, CDR1 is SGHAT, CDR2 FQDESV (reference sequence). The CDR3 nucleotides are TGTGCCAGCAGCTTAGATTTTGACGGCTCTAGCTCCTACGAGCAGTACTTC. This codes for CASSLDFDGSSSYEQYF.

Concerning this clonotype itself: This may be a read error, as it is one base from a much larger clone. V is TRBV6-5 and J is TRBJ1-1; tentative D call: TRBD1 (5 bases). Trimming removed 4 bases at V and 5 bases at J, with 17 bases between. CDR1 is MNHEY, CDR2 SVGAGI, per germline. The CDR3 spans 15 residues. The CDR3: CASSSPRDGWTEAFF. In DNA, the CDR3 is TGTGCCAGCAGTTCACCCAGGGATGGTTGGACTGAAGCTTTCTTT.